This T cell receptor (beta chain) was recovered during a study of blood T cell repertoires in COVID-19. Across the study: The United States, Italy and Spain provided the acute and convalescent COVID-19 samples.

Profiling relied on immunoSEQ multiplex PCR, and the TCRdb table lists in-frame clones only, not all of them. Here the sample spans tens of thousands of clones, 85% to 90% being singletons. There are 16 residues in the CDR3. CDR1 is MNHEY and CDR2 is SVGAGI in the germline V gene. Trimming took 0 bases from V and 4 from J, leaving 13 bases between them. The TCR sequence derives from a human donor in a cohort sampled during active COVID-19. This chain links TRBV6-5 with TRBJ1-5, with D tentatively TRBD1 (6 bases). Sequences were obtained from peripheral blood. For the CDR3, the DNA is TGTGCCAGCAGTTACTCAGGAATCGGGACAAATCAGCCCCAGCATTTT. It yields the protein CASSYSGIGTNQPQHF.